One and the same sample provided the 19 T cell receptor beta chains below, sequenced in a study of monozygotic twins with inflammatory bowel disease. From its re-call of the 5' RACE reads, TCRdb lists each CDR3 protein once, without DNA. The sample holds 350,000 to 550,000 distinct CDR3 sequences. The sequenced sample was blood. Receptors originate from a human donor with ulcerative colitis or Crohn's disease, or a healthy co-twin of an affected twin (not recorded which).

This chain connects TRBV11-2 to TRBJ2-5; the TCRdb D gene call, TRBD2, has no DNA to confirm it. The CDR3 covers 11 residues. Germline CDR1 SGHAT, CDR2 FQNNGV. The CDR3 loop reads CASSSAGTQYF. Combining the CDR3 with reference TRBV11-2 and TRBJ2-5 gives the whole variable domain EAGVAQSPRYKIIEKRQSVAFWCNPISGHATLYWYQQILGQGPKLLIQFQNNGVVDDSQLPKDRFSAERLKGVDSTLKIQPAKLEDSAVYLCASSSAGTQYFGPGTRLLVL.

The chain has TRBV19 and TRBJ1-1; lacking DNA, the TRBD1 call made by TCRdb goes unchecked. The CDR3 is 15 residues long. Germline CDR1 and CDR2: LNHDA and SQIVND (reference sequence). CDR3 region: CASTPVWGSRTEAFF.

This sequence joins TRBV3-1 and TRBJ2-4; TCRdb outputs TRBD1, but without DNA this stays unchecked. Per germline, CDR1 LGHDT and CDR2 YNNKEL (reference sequence). The CDR3 has 17 residues. This CDR3 reads CASSQEVFLGSKNMQYF. Combining the CDR3 with reference TRBV3-1 and TRBJ2-4 gives the whole variable domain DTAVSQTPKYLVTQMGNDKSIKCEQNLGHDTMYWYKQDSKKFLKIMFSYNNKELIINETVPNRFSPKSPDKAHLNLHINSLELGDSAVYFCASSQEVFLGSKNMQYFGAGTRLSVL.

The rearrangement uses TRBV5-1 and TRBJ2-1; there is no DNA to check the TCRdb D call of TRBD2. CDR1 is SGHRS and CDR2 is YFSETQ in the germline V gene. The CDR3 runs to 13 residues. The CDR3 here is CASSFSGTNEQFF.

The rearrangement joins TRBV5-6 to TRBJ1-5; TCRdb returns TRBD1, unconfirmable since there is no DNA. This CDR3 is built from 15 residues. CDR1 and CDR2 from the germline V gene are SGHDT and YYEEEE. This CDR3 reads CASSLSTDPDQPQHF.

This chain joins TRBV6-1 and TRBJ2-7; TCRdb designates TRBD1, a call that cannot be tested without DNA. Per germline, CDR1 MNHNS and CDR2 SASEGT. This CDR3 is built from 14 residues. This CDR3 is CASSPRTGRGEQYF.

The CDR3: CASSLDGAGNEQFF. The chain combines TRBV5-5 with TRBJ2-1; there is no DNA to check the TCRdb D call of TRBD1. CDR3 length equals 14 residues. Germline loops: CDR1 SGHKS, CDR2 YYEKEE (reference sequence).

This sequence joins TRBV20-1 and TRBJ2-1; TCRdb's D call of TRBD2 is untestable without DNA. In germline, CDR1 is DFQATT, CDR2 SNEGSKA (reference sequence). The CDR3 runs 15 residues. This chain's CDR3 is CSARDRLAGWNEQFF.

The V call is TRBV14, the J call TRBJ2-2; TCRdb returns TRBD2, unconfirmable since there is no DNA. From germline, CDR1 is SGHDN and CDR2 FVKESK. The CDR3 extends over 13 amino acids. The CDR3 is CASSPGLIGELFF.

This chain links TRBV5-6 with TRBJ2-7; TCRdb outputs TRBD1, but without DNA this stays unchecked. Germline values: CDR1 SGHDT, CDR2 YYEEEE. The CDR3 is 13 amino acids. CDR3 amino acids: CASSFWTGGEQYF.

The rearrangement uses TRBV5-1 and TRBJ2-1; the D call from TCRdb, TRBD1, cannot be confirmed without DNA. Germline V CDR1 and CDR2: SGHRS, YFSETQ. The CDR3 is 14 residues long. The CDR3 protein is CASSSGGHYNEQFF.

The rearrangement joins TRBV5-5 to TRBJ1-1. The CDR3 consists of 14 residues. CDR1 SGHKS and CDR2 YYEKEE come from the germline V gene (reference sequence). The CDR3: CASSLGSENSKAFF. Together with reference TRBV5-5 and TRBJ1-1, the CDR3 gives the full variable domain: DAGVTQSPTHLIKTRGQQVTLRCSPISGHKSVSWYQQVLGQGPQFIFQYYEKEERGRGNFPDRFSARQFPNYSSELNVNALLLGDSALYLCASSLGSENSKAFFGQGTRLTVV.

This chain uses TRBV4-1 with TRBJ2-2; absent DNA, TCRdb's TRBD1 call cannot be checked. Per the germline V gene, CDR1 is MGHRA and CDR2 is YSYEKL. CDR3 length equals 15 residues. Here the CDR3 reads CASSPLGQNTGELFF.

The V and J genes are TRBV6-1 and TRBJ1-5. This CDR3 is 14 amino acids long. Germline V gives CDR1 MNHNS, CDR2 SASEGT. CDR3 in amino acids: CASRGAVGGQPQYF.

The V gene is TRBV2, the J gene TRBJ2-1. Germline values: CDR1 SNHLY, CDR2 FYNNEI. The CDR3 loop spans 13 amino acids. The CDR3 protein is CASTSDLYNEQFF.

The genes are TRBV25-1 and TRBJ2-1; the D call from TCRdb, TRBD1, cannot be confirmed without DNA. Germline V gives CDR1 MGHDK, CDR2 SYGVNS. The CDR3 sequence is 15 residues long. The CDR3 sequence is CASSDWQGGDNEQFF.

The chain links TRBV4-3 to TRBJ2-6; TCRdb reports TRBD1, a call that lacks DNA to check it against. The V gene's germline CDR1 is LGHNA and CDR2 YSLEER. This CDR3 has 16 amino acids. The CDR3 protein is CASSHNDRDGANVLTF.

The chain recombines TRBV7-9 with TRBJ2-1; TCRdb lists TRBD1, though no DNA is available to test this call. This CDR3 comprises 13 residues. The germline gives CDR1 SEHNR, CDR2 FQNEAQ (reference sequence). CDR3 sequence reads: CASSSRVGSEQFF.

This chain connects TRBV12-3 or TRBV12-4 to TRBJ1-2. The CDR3 contains 12 residues. CDR3 protein: CASRLSSASYTF.